Presented here are 17 T cell receptor beta chains from one specimen sequenced in a study of tissue T cells after allogeneic stem cell transplantation. TCRdb's copy holds only in-frame clones and misses some; the assay was immunoSEQ multiplex PCR. The repertoire has approximately 5,000 clones, approximately 31% of them found once; the top ten carry around 7%. As for time point: mouse harvest day 14 after allogeneic transplant. Each mouse received 10^7 T-cell-depleted marrow cells plus 10^6 splenic CD5+ T cells by tail vein. Sequenced input: skin. The receptors originated from a female BALB/c mouse given C57BL/6 T cells with graft-versus-host disease after an allogeneic hematopoietic cell transplant.

About this clone: Any gene name here is a mouse gene name. The read halts 1 residue ahead of the CDR3 end, with the missing end drawn from the germline J gene. V usage is TRBV19 and J usage is TRBJ1-4; D gene uncertain. Trimming shortened V by 0 bases and J by 0 bases, and 3 bases separated the two germline ends. This CDR3 contains 14 residues. Looked up from germline, CDR1 is FNHDT and CDR2 is SITEND (reference sequence). CDR3 in amino acids: CASSIGLSNERLFF. CDR3 bases read: TGTGCCAGCAGTATAGGCCTTTCCAACGAAAGATTATTT.

On this clone: Mouse names are used for the genes. The CDR3 is cut off 1 residue early in the read; its end comes from the germline J gene. This rearrangement joins TRBV24 to TRBJ1-3; 10 positions agree with TRBD1. Germline CDR1 is KGHTA and CDR2 is FRNEEI. V was clipped by 2 bases and J by 4 bases; unmatched bases: 5. The CDR3 has 16 amino acids. The CDR3 sequence is CASSLGDRGSGNTLYF. CDR3 bases read: TGTGCCAGCAGTCTGGGGGACAGGGGATCCGGAAATACGCTCTAT.

Notes on this clone: Genes and germline are mouse. Read sequence stops 1 residue before the CDR3 end, and the germline J gene provides the missing end. The V and J genes are TRBV12-2 and TRBJ2-2; TRBD2 agrees at 7 bases. Germline V lookup: CDR1 SGHLS, CDR2 HYDKME. The V segment lost 8 bases and the J segment 0 bases; nucleotides outside the gene matches: 5. This CDR3 spans 14 amino acids. Incomplete CDR3 DNA: TGTGCCAACTCGGGGGGGGCAAACACCGGGCAGCTCTAC. Translating it yields CANSGGANTGQLY. The complete CDR3 sequence is CANSGGANTGQLYF.

This clone rates as medium-sized. Mouse gene names and germline throughout. The CDR3 is cut off 1 residue early in the read; its end comes from the germline J gene. The chain has TRBV13-1 and TRBJ1-3, with D perhaps matching TRBD1 (5 bases). Germline lookup yields CDR1 NSHNY and CDR2 SYGAGN. The V gene lost 2 bases and the J gene lost 0 bases, with 6 bases spanning the gap. The CDR3 loop spans 14 amino acids. The CDR3 region is CASSDRVSGNTLYF. The CDR3 bases that were read are TGTGCCAGCAGTGACAGGGTTTCTGGAAATACGCTCTAT.

Concerning this clone itself: Genes here carry mouse names. The read halts 1 residue ahead of the CDR3 end, with the missing end drawn from the germline J gene. The chain uses TRBV12-1 and TRBJ1-4, with TRBD1 matching 7 bases. V shed 0 bases, J shed 6 bases, and the junction held 6 bases outside the gene matches. The CDR3 loop spans 15 amino acids. Germline V gene lookup returns CDR1 SGHSN and CDR2 HYEKVE. The covered CDR3 bases are TGTGCCAGCTCTCTCGAAGTAGGGGGCGACGAAAGATTATTT. It codes for CASSLEVGGDERLF. The CDR3, in full, reads CASSLEVGGDERLFF.

Comment on this clone: Mouse germline and gene names are used. The read gets to within 1 residue of the CDR3 end, and the germline J gene fills in the rest. V usage is TRBV14 and J usage is TRBJ1-4; no definite D call. The CDR3 contains 15 residues. The V end was cut by 1 base, the J end by 0 bases, with 7 bases between. Germline-derived CDR1 and CDR2 are SGHDT and FRDEAV. CDR3 protein: CASSFRGVSNERLFF. CDR3 bases read: TGTGCCAGCAGTTTCCGGGGAGTTTCCAACGAAAGATTATTT.

This clone was observed a handful of times. The germline and genes are mouse ones. The read terminates 1 residue before the CDR3 end, so the remaining end is supplied by the germline J gene. The sample has other DNA sequences that encode this CDR3 too. This sequence joins TRBV1 and TRBJ1-1, with TRBD1 identical over 7 bases. Germline CDR1 is NSQYPW and CDR2 is LRSPGD (reference sequence). V lost 3 bases and J lost 1; bases outside the gene matches: 2. The CDR3 sequence is 14 residues long. The sequenced part of the CDR3 DNA is TGCACCTGCAGTGCGAGGGACAGAAACACAGAAGTCTTC. This codes for CTCSARDRNTEVF. The entire CDR3 sequence reads CTCSARDRNTEVFF.

This clone was found a few times. Mouse gene names apply. The read ends 1 residue before the CDR3 terminus; that terminus is restored from the germline J gene. The rearrangement links TRBV26 to TRBJ1-1, with D hard to call. V was shortened by 2 bases and J by 3 bases, with 10 bases between the two germline ends. The CDR3 totals 14 residues. Germline CDR1 reads KGHPV; CDR2 reads FQNQEV (reference sequence). The covered CDR3 bases are TGTGCCAGCAGTCTGAGTGGGGAGGACACAGAAGTCTTC. Its protein product is CASSLSGEDTEVF. The whole CDR3 sequence reads CASSLSGEDTEVFF.

By sample fraction, this clone is medium-sized. Gene names refer to mouse genes. The CDR3 extends 1 residue past the end of the read, so its final part is completed from the germline J gene. The chain employs TRBV26 and TRBJ2-5; TRBD1 might be the D (6 bases). CDR3 size: 13 residues. V lost 4 bases, J lost 1 base, and 6 bases lay in between. The germline V gene encodes CDR1 KGHPV and CDR2 FQNQEV (reference sequence). This CDR3 is CASSQGDQDTQYF. CDR3 bases read: TGTGCCAGCAGTCAGGGGGACCAAGACACCCAGTAC.

This clone has just a few counts. Here the gene names and germline are mouse. The observed sequence ends 1 residue before the CDR3 terminus, with the missing tail filled in from the germline J gene. The chain recombines TRBV3 with TRBJ2-4; D uncertain. The CDR3 length is 15 residues. V was trimmed by 1 base and J by 0 bases, leaving 8 bases between them. The germline CDR1 and CDR2 sequences are SNHLY and FYNGKV (reference sequence). The sequenced CDR3 bases are TGTGCCAGCAGCTTAGATTGGGTTAGTCAAAACACCTTGTAC. Translated, it gives CASSLDWVSQNTLY. The complete CDR3 reads CASSLDWVSQNTLYF.

This clone has more than one count but fewer than ten. These gene names are mouse names. The read finishes 1 residue shy of the CDR3 end, and the germline J gene is used to complete it. The V call is TRBV26, the J call TRBJ1-4; the D is unclear. V shed 8 bases and J shed 0 bases, with 7 bases lying between them. Germline V gene lookup returns CDR1 KGHPV and CDR2 FQNQEV (reference sequence). The CDR3 extends over 13 amino acids. The sequenced part of the CDR3 DNA is TGTGCCAGCGCGACATTTTCCAACGAAAGATTATTT. Translating gives CASATFSNERLF. In full, the CDR3 is CASATFSNERLFF.

A note on this clone: Germline and genes: mouse. The DNA ends 1 residue before the CDR3 does, and the rest of the CDR3 is filled in from the germline J gene. The chain carries TRBV1 and TRBJ1-1; 12 bases align to TRBD1. The CDR3 covers 14 residues. Per germline, CDR1 NSQYPW and CDR2 LRSPGD (reference sequence). Trimming removed 4 bases from V and 10 bases from J; junction bases left unmatched: 7. CDR3 in amino acids: CTCSGPGTGGTVFF. CDR3 bases read: TGCACCTGCAGTGGTCCCGGGACAGGGGGCACAGTCTTC.

This clone was found a few times. Genes here carry mouse names. The read gets to within 1 residue of the CDR3 end, and the germline J gene fills in the rest. This sequence joins TRBV31 and TRBJ2-4; 9 bases map to TRBD2. The CDR3 runs to 16 residues. Germline CDR1 is GKSSPN and CDR2 is SITVG. J gave up 0 bases and V 0 bases, and 4 bases lay outside the gene matches. CDR3 protein: CAWSLALGGSQNTLYF. Partial CDR3 DNA: TGTGCCTGGAGTCTAGCTCTGGGGGGGAGTCAAAACACCTTGTAC.

This clone has a handful of counts. Gene names refer to mouse genes. The read gets to within 1 residue of the CDR3 end, and the germline J gene fills in the rest. This rearrangement joins TRBV5 to TRBJ2-4; TRBD2 matches at 7 bases. Germline V gene data show CDR1 as LGHNA and CDR2 as YNLKQL (reference sequence). The V and J ends lost 0 bases and 4 bases, in that order; junction bases with no gene match: 1. CDR3 length: 14 amino acids. The sequenced part of the CDR3 DNA is TGTGCCAGCAGCCAAGACTGGGGGAAAAACACCTTGTAC. Its protein is CASSQDWGKNTLY. The whole CDR3 region reads CASSQDWGKNTLYF.

This clone is deemed medium-sized. Each gene name is a mouse one. The read halts 1 residue ahead of the CDR3 end, with the missing end drawn from the germline J gene. The genes are TRBV26 and TRBJ1-2; no clear D gene. The CDR3 runs 15 residues. Trimming removed 2 bases at V and 0 bases at J, with 10 bases between. Germline lookup yields CDR1 KGHPV and CDR2 FQNQEV (reference sequence). CDR3 DNA, as far as it was read: TGTGCCAGCAGTCTGCGGCAGAATGCAAACTCCGACTACACC. This gives the protein CASSLRQNANSDYT. The entire CDR3 protein reads CASSLRQNANSDYTF. Based on the CDR3 plus reference TRBV26 and TRBJ1-2, the full variable domain is NSKVIQTPRYLVKGQGQKAKMRCIPEKGHPVVFWYQQNKNNEFKFLINFQNQEVLQQIDMTEKRFSAECPSNSPCSLEIQSSEAGDSALYLCASSLRQNANSDYTFGSGTRLLVI.

By sample fraction, this clone is medium-sized. All gene names here are mouse names. Read coverage stops 1 residue before the CDR3 terminus; the germline J gene supplies the remainder. The chain has TRBV19 and TRBJ2-1, with 7 bases aligning to TRBD1. The germline V gene has CDR1 FNHDT and CDR2 SITEND (reference sequence). V was pared by 4 bases and J by 3 bases, with 7 bases of the junction left unmatched. This CDR3 region has 15 residues. The CDR3 DNA, read in part, is TGTGCCAGCAGTCAGTACAGGGGAGGCTATGCTGAGCAGTTC. Amino acid sequence: CASSQYRGGYAEQF. The CDR3, in full, reads CASSQYRGGYAEQFF.

This clone counts as large. Germline and genes: mouse. Read data end 1 residue before the CDR3 end; the end is taken from the germline J gene. V gene TRBV4 combines with J gene TRBJ1-1; 9 bases line up with TRBD1. Germline lookup yields CDR1 LGHDT and CDR2 YNNKQL (reference sequence). The CDR3 is made up of 14 amino acids. V shed 5 bases and J 3 bases; nucleotides not matched to a gene: 4. CDR3 bases read: TGTGCCAGCAGCCCACAGGGGGCTCACACAGAAGTCTTC. Protein: CASSPQGAHTEVF. The CDR3 as a whole reads CASSPQGAHTEVFF.